The following is a TCR beta chain sequence with its context. V lost 0 bases, J lost 2 bases, and 9 bases lay in between. Germline CDR1 reads SGDLS; CDR2 reads YYNGEE. This CDR3 comprises 15 residues. Residents of about two dozen US areas, aged roughly 18 to 89 years, made up the participants. Participants reported their clinical history, and cohort assignment relied on those reports. The sample belongs to a study of blood T cell repertoires in COVID-19. Across the whole study: Recovery meant two consecutive negative NP/OP PCR tests, professional clearance, or resolved symptoms. Nucleic acid was either cDNA or gDNA, and it came from T cells, B-cell-depleted T cells, or PBMCs.

This table comes from immunoSEQ multiplex PCR, and its TCRdb copy is limited to in-frame clones, with some not included. The sample has fewer than 250,000 clones; about nine tenths are singletons. The clonotype originates from a young man in a cohort exposed to, infected with or recovered from COVID-19 (not recorded which). The V and J genes are TRBV9 and TRBJ1-3; perhaps TRBD1 as D (5 bases). The sample taken for sequencing was PBMCs or T cells enriched from blood (not recorded which). CDR3 loop: CASSVAVTAGNTIYF. The CDR3 DNA reads TGTGCCAGCAGCGTAGCTGTGACAGCTGGAAACACCATATATTTT.